Included here is one T cell receptor (beta chain) sequence, with context. The antigen is unknown. One heparinised draw of blood, averaging approximately 110 mL, came from each donor. This sample stems from a study of beta chain features in type 1 diabetes. Study findings and constraints: Sampled from patients, naive, central memory and Treg TCRB repertoires appeared more similar than those sampled from healthy donors. For Type 1 diabetes patients, all four CD4+ subsets carried TCRB CDR3s that were moderately but significantly shorter. Highly expressing activated T cells could be over-counted with a cDNA template.

The study reverse transcribed the entire isolated RNA, so it sequenced expressed TCRB transcripts. Libraries were prepared by immunoSEQ multiplex PCR; TCRdb keeps only in-frame clonotypes and omits some of them. The sample lists 400,000 or so clones, 8.5% to 10% occurring once. This sequence was found in a man between 25 and 39 years old with type 1 diabetes. The sequenced sample was central memory CD4+ T cells from blood.

CDR3 nucleotide sequence: TGTGCCAGCAGCTTGGAGGGGATTGGGGAAAAACTGTTTTTT. It codes for CASSLEGIGEKLFF. The gene calls are TRBV5-4 and TRBJ1-4, with D perhaps TRBD1 (5 bases). This CDR3 has 14 residues. Per germline, CDR1 SGHNT and CDR2 YYREEE (reference sequence). V was shortened by 0 bases and J by 8 bases, with 11 bases between the two germline ends.